Following are 25 T cell receptor beta chains from one sample sequenced in a study of blood T cell repertoires in COVID-19. Repertoires were generated with immunoSEQ multiplex PCR, while TCRdb's copy carries only in-frame clones and drops some. The sample yields under 100,000 clones, about 90% seen once. Material for sequencing was peripheral blood. These receptors all stem from a man aged 45-65 years with active COVID-19.

This chain links TRBV30 with TRBJ1-6; no clear D gene. There are 14 residues in the CDR3. Trimming stripped 3 bases from V and 0 bases from J, with 6 bases between. The germline V gene has CDR1 GTSNPN and CDR2 SVGIG (reference sequence). The CDR3 region has the DNA TGTGCCTGGAGCACCGGCTCCTATAATTCACCCCTCCACTTT. The encoded protein is CAWSTGSYNSPLHF. Full variable domain (rest looked up from reference TRBV30 and TRBJ1-6): SQTIHQWPATLVQPVGSPLSLECTVEGTSNPNLYWYRQAAGRGLQLLFYSVGIGQISSEVPQNLSASRPQDRQFILSSKKLLLSDSGFYLCAWSTGSYNSPLHFGNGTRLTVT.

The chain uses TRBV11-3 and TRBJ1-6; 7 nucleotides match TRBD1. CDR1 is SGHNT, CDR2 YENEEA, per germline. V trimming: 0 bases; J trimming: 10 bases; junction bases outside the gene matches: 6. This CDR3 is 15 amino acids long. DNA for the CDR3: TGTGCCAGCAGCTTAGATCAGGGACAGTACTCACCCCTCCACTTT. Its protein product is CASSLDQGQYSPLHF. The full variable domain, its missing parts supplied by reference TRBV11-3 and TRBJ1-6, is EAGVVQSPRYKIIEKKQPVAFWCNPISGHNTLYWYLQNLGQGPELLIRYENEEAVDDSQLPKDRFSAERLKGVDSTLKIQPAELGDSAVYLCASSLDQGQYSPLHFGNGTRLTVT.

The chain is built from TRBV12-3 or TRBV12-4 and TRBJ1-5; TRBD1 might be the D (5 bases). This CDR3 is 12 amino acids long. The germline V and J ends were trimmed by 7 bases and 5 bases, with 9 bases remaining between them. CDR3 region: CASTGGDQPQHF. CDR3 bases: TGTGCCAGCACCGGAGGGGATCAGCCCCAGCATTTT.

This chain links TRBV19 with TRBJ2-2; D is uncertain. The CDR3 sequence is 13 residues long. V dropped 6 bases and J dropped 0 bases, with 5 bases sitting between them. Per germline, CDR1 LNHDA and CDR2 SQIVND (reference sequence). CDR3 in amino acids: CASRQSNTGELFF. As DNA, the CDR3 is TGTGCCAGTAGACAATCGAACACCGGGGAGCTGTTTTTT.

This chain links TRBV24-1 with TRBJ2-5; 8 bases line up with TRBD2. The CDR3 has 19 amino acids. From germline, CDR1 is KGHDR and CDR2 SFDVKD. V lost 3 bases to trimming and J lost 3 bases; unmatched junction nucleotides: 17. This CDR3 reads CATSDPLPLGGAPKETQYF. As DNA, the CDR3 is TGTGCCACCAGTGATCCGCTCCCCCTCGGGGGGGCCCCCAAAGAGACCCAGTACTTC.

This clone was seen only a few times. The chain couples TRBV4-1 to TRBJ1-5; no clear D. Germline V gene lookup returns CDR1 MGHRA and CDR2 YSYEKL. V lost 0 bases, J lost 7 bases, and 19 bases lay in between. The CDR3 is 17 amino acids. CDR3 bases: TGCGCCAGCAGCCAAGATCGTCTAAGGGAGCCGAACCAGCCCCAGCATTTT. As protein: CASSQDRLREPNQPQHF.

The V and J genes are TRBV12-3 or TRBV12-4 and TRBJ2-7; D gene unclear. This CDR3 is built from 11 residues. V was trimmed by 4 bases and J by 6 bases, leaving 7 bases between them. The CDR3 protein is CASSSSGEQYF. CDR3 sequence (DNA): TGTGCCAGCAGTTCATCAGGCGAGCAGTACTTC.

The chain is built from TRBV5-4 and TRBJ2-7; 8 bases map to TRBD2. This CDR3 comprises 15 residues. Per germline, CDR1 SGHNT and CDR2 YYREEE (reference sequence). With 2 bases clipped from V and 2 bases from J, the junction kept 6 bases outside the gene matches. DNA for the CDR3: TGTGCCAGCAGCTTCGGCGGGGGGACCGCCTACGAGCAGTACTTC. As protein: CASSFGGGTAYEQYF.

The chain combines TRBV3-1 (or the pseudogene TRBV3-2) with TRBJ1-1, with D possibly TRBD1 on 6 matching bases. CDR1 is LGHDT and CDR2 is YNNKEL in the germline V gene (reference sequence). Between the trimmed V and J ends, which lost 4 bases and 8 bases, there was a span of 17 bases. This CDR3 is 14 amino acids long. The CDR3 sequence is CASSPRHGTPEAFF. Written as DNA, the CDR3 is TGTGCCAGCAGCCCCCGGCACGGGACACCAGAAGCTTTCTTT.

A few counts support this clone. V is TRBV4-1 and J is TRBJ1-2, with D tentatively TRBD1 (5 bases). The germline V gene encodes CDR1 MGHRA and CDR2 YSYEKL. CDR3 length: 15 amino acids. V dropped 1 base and J dropped 1 base, with 10 bases sitting between them. CDR3 nucleotide sequence: TGCGCCAGCAGCCAAGCGGGACTGAATAACTATGGCTACACCTTC. Protein sequence: CASSQAGLNNYGYTF.

The chain recombines TRBV13 with TRBJ1-1; no clear D gene. The CDR3 consists of 13 residues. Looked up from germline, CDR1 is PRHDT and CDR2 is FYEKMQ (reference sequence). Between the trimmed V and J ends, which lost 5 bases and 8 bases, there was a span of 15 bases. In DNA, the CDR3 is TGTGCCAGCAGCATAACCCTCCGAGTAGAAGCTTTCTTT. This codes for CASSITLRVEAFF.

V usage is TRBV27 and J usage is TRBJ1-2, with 7 bases matching TRBD1. The CDR3 totals 13 residues. J was trimmed by 7 bases and V by 5 bases; bases with no gene match: 7. Germline CDR1 reads MNHEY; CDR2 reads SMNVEV (reference sequence). In DNA, the CDR3 is TGTGCCAGCAGTCCAGAACGACAGGGTGGCTACACCTTC. Its translation is CASSPERQGGYTF.

V gene TRBV28 combines with J gene TRBJ2-1; 11 bases fit TRBD2. The CDR3 covers 16 residues. Germline CDR1 MDHEN, CDR2 SYDVKM. J lost 12 bases, V lost 4 bases, and 14 bases had no gene match. CDR3 sequence (DNA): TGTGCCAGCAGTTCTCCTAGCGGGGGGACCGCTGGTGGGCAGTTCTTC. Amino acids: CASSSPSGGTAGGQFF.

This clone has just one count. This sequence joins TRBV10-3 and TRBJ1-1; 9 nucleotides line up with TRBD1. The V and J ends lost 6 bases and 11 bases, in that order; junction bases with no gene match: 13. The CDR3 runs 14 residues. The germline gives CDR1 ENHRY, CDR2 SYGVKD. DNA for the CDR3: TGTGCCATCAGCGCCGGGACAGGGATTTTTGTGGCTTTCTTT. Its protein product is CAISAGTGIFVAFF.

The CDR3 protein is CASSGTGALANEQFF. The CDR3 DNA reads TGTGCCAGCAGCGGAACGGGAGCGCTGGCTAATGAGCAGTTCTTC. The chain uses TRBV9 and TRBJ2-1, with a weak D call TRBD2 (6 bases). This CDR3 has 15 amino acids. Germline CDR1 reads SGDLS; CDR2 reads YYNGEE. V was trimmed by 3 bases and J by 7 bases, leaving 17 bases between them.

The sample holds a few counts of this clone. The chain has TRBV5-1 and TRBJ1-6; 9 bases agree with TRBD1. V was pared by 4 bases and J by 3 bases, with 11 bases of the junction left unmatched. The CDR3 runs to 18 residues. The germline V gene has CDR1 SGHRS and CDR2 YFSETQ. CDR3 DNA: TGCGCCAGCAGCGAGGCGTACATGGGACAGGGCTATAATTCACCCCTCCACTTT. Translating gives CASSEAYMGQGYNSPLHF.

The chain has TRBV28 and TRBJ2-5; 9 bases are a match to TRBD1. The V and J ends lost 3 bases and 4 bases, in that order; junction bases with no gene match: 6. CDR3 length: 15 amino acids. The V gene's germline CDR1 is MDHEN and CDR2 SYDVKM. Written as DNA, the CDR3 is TGTGCCAGCAGTTTTACCGGGACAGGGTCAGAGACCCAGTACTTC. Encoded protein: CASSFTGTGSETQYF.

The V and J genes are TRBV20-1 and TRBJ2-3; possible D gene TRBD2, 7 bases. The CDR3 has 15 amino acids. The germline CDR1 and CDR2 sequences are DFQATT and SNEGSKA (reference sequence). V was shortened by 3 bases and J by 5 bases, with 18 bases between the two germline ends. DNA of the CDR3: TGCAGTGCTAGTACGACGGGGGGCGGTGGAGATACGCAGTATTTT. This sequence encodes CSASTTGGGGDTQYF.

The chain joins TRBV10-3 to TRBJ2-3; D is perhaps TRBD2 (6 bases). Per the germline V gene, CDR1 is ENHRY and CDR2 is SYGVKD. The CDR3 has 16 amino acids. Trimming pared 5 bases from V and 2 bases from J, leaving 17 bases between. CDR3 amino acids: CAISKTGTHTTDTQYF. CDR3 DNA sequence: TGTGCCATCAGTAAGACCGGGACTCACACCACAGATACGCAGTATTTT.

V is TRBV18 and J is TRBJ2-2, with D perhaps TRBD1 (6 bases). CDR1 is KGHSH, CDR2 LQKENI, per germline. The CDR3 consists of 13 residues. The V end lost 3 bases, the J end lost 6 bases, and 8 bases lay between the germline ends. This CDR3 reads CASSPTGPGELFF. The CDR3 DNA is TGTGCCAGCTCACCCACAGGGCCCGGGGAGCTGTTTTTT.

V gene TRBV5-4 combines with J gene TRBJ2-1, with 10 bases that match TRBD2. Trimming took 4 bases from V and 4 from J; bases not matched to a gene: 11. Germline V gene sequence: CDR1 SGHNT, CDR2 YYREEE (reference sequence). The CDR3 length is 17 residues. The CDR3 bases are TGTGCCAGCAGCCCCCCAGCGGGGGGGCCGCGTTACAATGAGCAGTTCTTC. Its protein product is CASSPPAGGPRYNEQFF.

The chain employs TRBV25-1 and TRBJ2-2; TRBD2 aligns across 10 bases. Germline values: CDR1 MGHDK, CDR2 SYGVNS. The V and J ends lost 5 bases and 7 bases, in that order; junction bases with no gene match: 16. The CDR3 runs 18 residues. DNA of the CDR3: TGTGCCAGCAGTTCCGCCGGATGGCTAGCGGGAGTCGGCGGGGAGCTGTTTTTT. It is translated as CASSSAGWLAGVGGELFF.

The chain combines TRBV24-1 with TRBJ2-2; D remains ambiguous. The V gene lost 1 base and the J gene lost 0 bases, with 8 bases spanning the gap. Germline V gene data show CDR1 as KGHDR and CDR2 as SFDVKD. This CDR3 has 16 residues. The CDR3 here is CATSDFGRSNTGELFF. The CDR3 DNA reads as TGTGCCACCAGTGATTTTGGCAGATCGAACACCGGGGAGCTGTTTTTT.

V usage is TRBV30 and J usage is TRBJ2-1, with TRBD2 matching over 13 bases. Trimming removed 0 bases from V and 3 bases from J; junction bases left unmatched: 5. Germline CDR1 and CDR2: GTSNPN and SVGIG (reference sequence). This CDR3 has 17 residues. The CDR3 loop reads CAWSVSRLAGGYNEQFF. The CDR3 DNA follows: TGTGCCTGGAGTGTATCTCGACTAGCGGGGGGCTACAATGAGCAGTTCTTC. The full variable domain, its missing parts supplied by reference TRBV30 and TRBJ2-1, is SQTIHQWPATLVQPVGSPLSLECTVEGTSNPNLYWYRQAAGRGLQLLFYSVGIGQISSEVPQNLSASRPQDRQFILSSKKLLLSDSGFYLCAWSVSRLAGGYNEQFFGPGTRLTVL.

The chain links TRBV2 to TRBJ1-3; D ambiguous. Trimming took 2 bases from V and 8 from J, leaving 10 bases between them. This CDR3 is 13 amino acids long. CDR1 SNHLY and CDR2 FYNNEI come from the germline V gene. The CDR3 region is CASSELVRDTIYF. CDR3 sequence (DNA): TGTGCCAGCAGTGAACTTGTTCGGGACACCATATATTTT.